This entry concerns a single TCR beta chain. Antigen: not known. The data are from a study of CD8+ T cells in alopecia areata. Background on the study: Tofacitinib exposure lasted 6 to 18 months, followed by 6 months off drug. Study-wide findings and caveats: Affected lesional scalp, above all in alopecia totalis/universalis, was more clonal than normal scalp.

This CDR3 has 15 amino acids. In germline, CDR1 is MDHEN, CDR2 SYDVKM. J was trimmed by 3 bases and V by 4 bases; bases with no gene match: 6. It was from alopecia areata patients that lesional scalp punch biopsies and peripheral blood were collected. Starting from PBMCs, sorting isolated CD4+ and CD8+ T cells. The sequencing template was cDNA reverse transcribed from extracted RNA. Measured with immunoSEQ multiplex PCR; TCRdb has only the in-frame clones, and not every one. The sample holds 100,000 to 150,000 clones, 45% to 60% seen once. The chain is built from TRBV28 and TRBJ2-5; TRBD2 agrees at 9 bases. The specimen was CD4+ T cells sorted from blood, collected at week 0. This receptor was taken from a human donor with alopecia areata. The CDR3 sequence: CASSSRLADKETQYF. The CDR3 coding sequence is TGTGCCAGCAGTTCTCGACTAGCGGATAAAGAGACCCAGTACTTC.